Below are 26 T cell receptor beta chains sequenced from a single sample in a study of post-analysis software for immune sequencing data. Study findings and constraints: A handful of TRBV segments were more frequent in patients than controls; TRBV5-6, TRBV5-1 and TRBV20-1 belonged to this group.

The antigens of these receptors remain unknown. Unique molecular identifiers were carried by the TCR beta cDNA libraries. Each CDR3 protein is one row after TCRdb ran MiXCR on the PCR reads. The sample has hundreds of thousands of distinct CDR3 sequences; 40% to 55% are singletons. Sequencing input: blood. These receptors all come from a girl aged 10 to 17 with multiple sclerosis.

This clonotype was counted a single time. V and J are TRBV29-1 and TRBJ2-1; tentative D call: TRBD2 (6 bases). Per germline, CDR1 SQVTM and CDR2 ANQGSEA. Trimming stripped 8 bases from V and 10 bases from J, with 21 bases between. The CDR3 has 13 amino acids. CDR3 sequence reads: CSSMTGGRPEQFF. CDR3 nucleotide sequence: TGCAGCTCGATGACCGGGGGACGACCCGAGCAGTTCTTC.

The rearrangement links TRBV7-6 to TRBJ1-1, with a tentative D call TRBD1 (6 bases). V lost 5 bases to trimming and J lost 6 bases, with 16 bases between them. The CDR3 sequence is 14 residues long. Germline values: CDR1 SGHVS, CDR2 FNYEAQ. CDR3 region: CASSPRTDPAEAFF. The CDR3 bases are TGTGCCAGCAGCCCCCGGACAGACCCCGCTGAAGCTTTCTTT.

This clonotype came up a few times. The chain carries TRBV25-1 and TRBJ2-7; D gene uncertain. The germline V gene encodes CDR1 MGHDK and CDR2 SYGVNS. The CDR3 is made up of 14 amino acids. With 2 bases removed from V and 0 bases from J, the gap between germline ends came to 8 bases. The chain's CDR3 is CASSEGRSSYEQYF. CDR3 sequence (DNA): TGTGCCAGCAGTGAAGGCAGGAGCTCCTACGAGCAGTACTTC.

This rearrangement joins TRBV27 to TRBJ2-4; weak D call: TRBD2 (6 bases). The DNA end is more similar to TRBJ2-7, so the J call may be wrong. The CDR3 loop spans 15 amino acids. The germline gives CDR1 MNHEY, CDR2 SMNVEV (reference sequence). The CDR3 DNA reads as TGTGCCAGCAGTCCCTATGCGGGAAGTAGTTACGAGCAGTACTTC. This gives the protein CASSPYAGSSYEQYF.

This clonotype was seen just once. The genes are TRBV20-1 and TRBJ2-1, with a weak D call TRBD2 (7 bases). Germline V CDR1 and CDR2: DFQATT, SNEGSKA (reference sequence). The length of the CDR3 is 15 residues. V was trimmed by 5 bases and J by 0 bases, leaving 14 bases between them. The CDR3 sequence is CSAPRGASSYNEQFF. CDR3 nucleotides: TGCAGTGCTCCCCGGGGGGCTAGCTCCTACAATGAGCAGTTCTTC.

This clonotype has more than one count but fewer than ten. This sequence joins TRBV12-3 or TRBV12-4 and TRBJ1-5; tentatively, D is TRBD1 (5 bases). Trimming removed 6 bases from V and 0 bases from J, with 12 bases in between. The CDR3 totals 15 residues. The CDR3 DNA sequence: TGTGCCAGCAGCTTGGACAACTATAGCAATCAGCCCCAGCATTTT. Its translation: CASSLDNYSNQPQHF.

The chain is built from TRBV11-2 and TRBJ2-5; D remains ambiguous. This CDR3 region has 15 residues. Germline-derived CDR1 and CDR2 are SGHAT and FQNNGV. Trimming removed 1 base from V and 1 base from J, with 10 bases in between. CDR3 sequence reads: CASSLVISGQETQYF. For the CDR3, the DNA is TGTGCCAGCAGCTTAGTCATATCAGGCCAAGAGACCCAGTACTTC.

The chain combines TRBV4-1 with TRBJ2-7; no firm D call. CDR3 length equals 12 residues. V was pared by 3 bases and J by 3 bases, with 6 bases between. In germline, CDR1 is MGHRA, CDR2 YSYEKL. The CDR3 coding sequence is TGCGCCAGCAGCCACCCCGGCTACGAGCAGTACTTC. Amino acids: CASSHPGYEQYF.

V gene TRBV5-5 combines with J gene TRBJ1-1, with unresolved D. V lost 0 bases and J 7 bases, leaving 13 bases between the germline ends. In germline, CDR1 is SGHKS, CDR2 YYEKEE (reference sequence). The CDR3 extends over 14 amino acids. The chain's CDR3 is CASSLAPEVSEAFF. As DNA, the CDR3 is TGTGCCAGCAGCTTGGCTCCGGAGGTGAGTGAAGCTTTCTTT.

This chain joins TRBV7-3 and TRBJ2-3; possibly TRBD1 for D (6 bases). This CDR3 has 14 residues. V lost 5 bases, J lost 0 bases, and 9 bases lay in between. Germline values: CDR1 SGHTA, CDR2 FQGTGA. The CDR3 nucleotides read TGTGCCAGCAGCCCAGGGGTTAGCACAGATACGCAGTATTTT. Translation gives CASSPGVSTDTQYF.

The rearrangement uses TRBV5-1 and TRBJ1-2; TRBD1 matches 10 bases. This CDR3 spans 15 amino acids. Germline CDR1 and CDR2: SGHRS and YFSETQ. V lost 4 bases to trimming and J lost 4 bases; unmatched junction nucleotides: 7. The CDR3 coding sequence is TGCGCCAGCAGCCCCTCGACAGGGGGCGCCTATGGCTACACCTTC. Translated: CASSPSTGGAYGYTF.

This clonotype was seen a few times. The chain links TRBV20-1 to TRBJ1-6, with 7 positions matching TRBD1. Losses at the gene ends were 3 bases for V and 13 bases for J; bases not matched to a gene: 15. Germline CDR1 and CDR2: DFQATT and SNEGSKA (reference sequence). The CDR3 extends over 15 amino acids. This CDR3 is CSARQGGRRLWPLHF. The CDR3 coding sequence is TGCAGTGCTAGGCAGGGGGGACGGCGCCTTTGGCCCCTCCACTTT.

This clonotype was seen a few times. This rearrangement joins TRBV5-1 to TRBJ2-6; 9 nucleotides line up with TRBD1. The CDR3 consists of 17 residues. Germline CDR1 is SGHRS and CDR2 is YFSETQ. V lost 4 bases to trimming and J lost 0 bases; unmatched junction nucleotides: 5. In DNA, the CDR3 is TGCGCCAGCAGCCGGGACAGGGTGCGCTCTGGGGCCAACGTCCTGACTTTC. It specifies CASSRDRVRSGANVLTF.

CDR3 in amino acids: CASSLTGQGASYEQYF. The CDR3 nucleotides read TGTGCCAGCAGCTTAACGGGACAGGGGGCCTCCTACGAGCAGTACTTC. This sequence joins TRBV7-3 and TRBJ2-7, with 12 bases aligning to TRBD1. V lost 0 bases and J lost 0; bases outside the gene matches: 0. Per germline, CDR1 SGHTA and CDR2 FQGTGA. This CDR3 contains 16 residues.

The chain uses TRBV4-2 and TRBJ2-7; the D gene is possibly TRBD2 (5 bases). CDR3 size: 14 residues. V was clipped by 0 bases and J by 4 bases, with 10 bases between them. Germline V gene lookup returns CDR1 LGHNA and CDR2 YNFKEQ. The CDR3 spells CASSQESSQYEQYF. In DNA form, the CDR3 reads TGTGCCAGCAGCCAAGAGTCTAGCCAATACGAGCAGTACTTC.

The table lists this clonotype with a few counts. This rearrangement joins TRBV10-3 to TRBJ2-5, with 8 bases matching TRBD2. The J call is in doubt because the DNA end fits TRBJ2-7 better. The CDR3 length is 15 residues. The germline gives CDR1 ENHRY, CDR2 SYGVKD. The CDR3 loop reads CAIGRGEGGVNEQYF. CDR3 DNA: TGTGCCATTGGGCGGGGGGAGGGCGGTGTTAACGAGCAGTACTTC.

This chain connects TRBV28 to TRBJ2-7; no firm D call. CDR1 and CDR2 from the germline V gene are MDHEN and SYDVKM. V lost 8 bases and J 2 bases, leaving 10 bases between the germline ends. This CDR3 has 12 amino acids. The CDR3 bases are TGTGCCAGCCGCCCGGGCACCTACGAGCAGTACTTC. Translated, it gives CASRPGTYEQYF.

The chain has TRBV5-1 and TRBJ2-4, with 10 bases fitting TRBD2. CDR1 is SGHRS and CDR2 is YFSETQ in the germline V gene. The V segment lost 4 bases and the J segment 9 bases; nucleotides outside the gene matches: 16. The CDR3 is made up of 17 amino acids. In nucleotides, the CDR3 is TGCGCCAGCAGCGGGGCAAAATCCGGGACTAGCGAGGGCATTCAGTACTTC. Translated: CASSGAKSGTSEGIQYF.

CDR3 bases: TGTGCCAGCAGTTTTACAGTCCTTTCGGGCTACACCTTC. Amino acids: CASSFTVLSGYTF. The chain joins TRBV28 to TRBJ1-2; unclear D gene. Trimming took off 3 bases at V and 8 bases at J, with 13 bases between the two ends. Germline V gives CDR1 MDHEN, CDR2 SYDVKM. The CDR3 is 13 residues long.

The chain couples TRBV4-1 to TRBJ2-7; D possibly corresponds to TRBD2 (6 bases). The germline gives CDR1 MGHRA, CDR2 YSYEKL. Trimming took off 0 bases at V and 5 bases at J, with 17 bases between the two ends. The CDR3 extends over 16 amino acids. CDR3 protein: CASSQDGTVAVDEQYF. As DNA, the CDR3 is TGCGCCAGCAGCCAAGATGGGACCGTAGCGGTCGACGAGCAGTACTTC.

J is TRBJ1-1 and V is TRBV5-1, with D tentatively TRBD1 (6 bases). The CDR3 spans 15 residues. Germline CDR1 and CDR2: SGHRS and YFSETQ. V lost 0 bases and J lost 6, with 15 bases in between. CDR3 sequence (DNA): TGCGCCAGCAGCTTGGGGTGGCAGGGGTTGGCTGAAGCTTTCTTT. This gives the protein CASSLGWQGLAEAFF.

In its sample, this clonotype was seen a few times. The chain is built from TRBV9 and TRBJ2-3; maybe TRBD1 (6 bases). Germline CDR1 reads SGDLS; CDR2 reads YYNGEE. The CDR3 length is 15 residues. V was cut by 1 base and J by 4 bases, with 13 bases left in between. Written as DNA, the CDR3 is TGTGCCAGCAGCGTAACAACAGGGCCCCCAGATACGCAGTATTTT. It specifies CASSVTTGPPDTQYF.

The chain is built from TRBV5-1 and TRBJ1-4; 9 nucleotides line up with TRBD1. Germline-derived CDR1 and CDR2 are SGHRS and YFSETQ. The CDR3 totals 16 residues. With V trimmed by 4 bases and J by 5 bases, 9 bases remained unmatched. CDR3 bases: TGCGCCAGCAGCACAGGACAGGGGTCAATAAATGAAAAACTGTTTTTT. It specifies CASSTGQGSINEKLFF.

This rearrangement joins TRBV7-2 to TRBJ2-4; D assignment may be TRBD1 or TRBD2 (5 bases each). V lost 0 bases and J lost 13, with 22 bases in between. The V gene's germline CDR1 is SGHTA and CDR2 FQGNSA. The length of the CDR3 is 16 residues. The CDR3, as DNA: TGTGCCAGCAGCTTAGCGCGTGGGGGAGTGGGCAATGAGCAGTACTTC. Protein: CASSLARGGVGNEQYF.

This clonotype has only one observation. The chain uses TRBV12-3 or TRBV12-4 and TRBJ1-2; unclear D gene. The CDR3 loop spans 16 amino acids. Trimming removed 6 bases from V and 5 bases from J, with 22 bases in between. This CDR3 reads CASSNYLEGGTYGYTF. Written as DNA, the CDR3 is TGTGCCAGCAGCAACTATCTTGAGGGAGGAACTTATGGCTACACCTTC.

The chain recombines TRBV27 with TRBJ1-2; TRBD1 agrees at 7 bases. Trimming took 4 bases from V and 4 from J; bases not matched to a gene: 6. CDR1 is MNHEY and CDR2 is SMNVEV in the germline V gene (reference sequence). CDR3 length equals 14 residues. The CDR3 region is CASSYRGSGYGYTF. For the CDR3, the DNA is TGTGCCAGCAGTTACAGGGGCAGCGGCTATGGCTACACCTTC.